Sequencing of this T cell receptor beta chain was carried out in a study of T cell responses to AZD1222 COVID-19 vaccine. Study-wide findings and caveats: It should be noted that donors were predominantly white British and more often female, and clonal diversity was possibly underestimated. Spike-specific TCR breadth rose after two AZD1222 doses, and depth rose as well.

The CDR3 contains 15 residues. Deletions cut 0 bases from V and 1 base from J, with 11 bases between. The V gene's germline CDR1 is SGDLS and CDR2 YYNGEE. About this clone: Its antigen is undetermined.

The data were produced by immunoSEQ multiplex PCR, yet TCRdb's version contains in-frame clones alone and is incomplete. Found here are some 60,000 clones, roughly 89% of them singletons; the top ten hold 5% to 6.5%. Researchers grouped second doses given at about 4 or about 12 weeks into one pool. Sequenced here: peripheral blood, sampled 28 days after the second AZD1222 dose. The clonotype comes from an adult who received the AZD1222 COVID-19 vaccine. The chain employs TRBV9 and TRBJ2-7; D possibly corresponds to TRBD1 (6 bases). The CDR3 DNA is TGTGCCAGCAGCGTAGATCAGGGGTGGTCCTACGAGCAGTACTTC. Translated: CASSVDQGWSYEQYF.